A single sample is the source of the 16 T cell receptor delta chains below, sequenced in a study of gamma-delta T cells after stem cell transplantation. TCRdb re-called the RT-PCR reads using CATT. This sample yields roughly 1,100 delta-chain clones, of which 39% are seen a single time; around 45% belongs to the top ten. Sequencing was carried out using gamma-delta T cells. These receptors all come from a human donor. It is not recorded whose cells these are; they may come from a transplant donor.

Only a few counts were recorded for this clone. The V call is TRDV2, the J call TRDJ1; 13 positions agree with TRDD3. The germline V gene has CDR1 GEAIGNYY and CDR2 EKD. V was pared by 0 bases and J by 1 base, with 7 bases of the junction left unmatched. CDR3 length: 18 amino acids. The CDR3 nucleotides are TGTGCCTGTGACACCCTCGTACTGGGGGATACGCGCACCGATAAACTCATCTTT. Residues: CACDTLVLGDTRTDKLIF.

On this clone: This specimen includes other DNA sequences encoding the same CDR3. V gene TRDV1 combines with J gene TRDJ1; 13 bases are shared with TRDD3. CDR1 is TSWWSYY and CDR2 is QGS in the germline V gene. The CDR3 covers 23 residues. The V gene end was trimmed by 4 bases and the J gene end by 0 bases; junction bases not matched to a gene: 23. This CDR3 reads CALGGTTSYQYWGIRFYTDKLIF. DNA of the CDR3: TGTGCTCTTGGGGGAACCACTTCCTACCAGTACTGGGGGATACGCTTTTACACCGATAAACTCATCTTT.

The genes are TRDV2 and TRDJ1; the match to TRDD3 covers 12 bases. V lost 2 bases, J lost 0 bases, and 12 bases stayed unmatched. Per the germline V gene, CDR1 is GEAIGNYY and CDR2 is EKD. This CDR3 is 19 amino acids long. This CDR3 is CACDNLLGDTRLDTDKLIF. The CDR3 DNA reads as TGTGCCTGTGACAATTTACTGGGGGATACCCGTTTGGACACCGATAAACTCATCTTT.

The table lists this clone with a few counts. The chain links TRDV2 to TRDJ1; 11 bases align to TRDD3. The V and J ends lost 2 bases and 6 bases, in that order; junction bases with no gene match: 22. The CDR3 is 20 amino acids. CDR1 is GEAIGNYY and CDR2 is EKD in the germline V gene. CDR3 in amino acids: CACDSIIPTSGGYPVHKLIF. Written as DNA, the CDR3 is TGTGCCTGTGACAGCATAATTCCTACCTCTGGGGGATACCCTGTTCATAAACTCATCTTT.

The V call is TRDV2, the J call TRDJ1; no reliable D call. This CDR3 has 19 residues. Trimming pared 0 bases from V and 0 bases from J, leaving 22 bases between. CDR1 is GEAIGNYY, CDR2 EKD, per germline. This CDR3 is CACDTLASRIDRDTDKLIF. CDR3 sequence (DNA): TGTGCCTGTGACACCTTAGCGTCCCGGATCGACAGGGACACCGATAAACTCATCTTT.

Comment on this clone: Being one base from a much bigger clone, this may be a read error. The chain carries TRDV1 and TRDJ1; TRDD3 matches at 10 bases. The CDR3 consists of 18 residues. Germline CDR1 TSWWSYY, CDR2 QGS. CDR3 loop: CALGELEWGILTVDNLIF. For the CDR3, the DNA is TGTGCTCTTGGGGAACTCGAATGGGGGATACTCACGGTCGATAACCTCATCTTT.

Details on this clone: A much larger clone differs from this one at a single base, so this may be a read error. The sample has other DNA sequences that encode this CDR3 too. The rearrangement joins TRDV2 to TRDJ1, with D perhaps TRDD3 (5 bases). The germline V and J ends were trimmed by 1 base and 4 bases, with 18 bases remaining between them. This CDR3 is 16 amino acids long. Germline-derived CDR1 and CDR2 are GEAIGNYY and EKD. CDR3 loop: CACDTVRGDTRDKLIF. The CDR3 nucleotides are TGTGCCTGTGACACTGTAAGAGGAGATACTCGCGATAAACTCATCTTT.

The gene calls are TRDV1 and TRDJ1, with 9 nucleotides matching TRDD3. The CDR3 runs 17 residues. Germline trimming cut 6 bases from V and 2 bases from J; bases unmatched to any gene: 13. The V gene's germline CDR1 is TSWWSYY and CDR2 QGS. The CDR3 coding sequence is TGTGCTCTTGGAGCTCTACTGGGGATACGCTGGACCGATAAACTCATCTTT. Translated, it gives CALGALLGIRWTDKLIF.

A few counts support this clone. CDR3 nucleotide sequence: TGTGCCTGTGACACCGTCGTACTGGGGGATACGGGGATTCGGACCGATAAACTCATCTTT. It specifies CACDTVVLGDTGIRTDKLIF. The chain recombines TRDV2 with TRDJ1; 13 positions match TRDD3. The CDR3 runs to 20 residues. J lost 2 bases, V lost 0 bases, and 14 bases had no gene match. The germline CDR1 and CDR2 sequences are GEAIGNYY and EKD.

The chain uses TRAV29/DV5 and TRDJ1; D is perhaps TRDD2 or TRDD3 (5 bases each). V shed 0 bases and J shed 0 bases, with 30 bases lying between them. The CDR3 covers 21 residues. Germline V gene lookup returns CDR1 NSMFDY and CDR2 ISSIKDK. The CDR3 loop is CAASAFGFVNPWGTYTDKLIF. The CDR3 DNA sequence: TGTGCAGCAAGCGCCTTCGGATTCGTAAACCCATGGGGTACTTACACCGATAAACTCATCTTT.

J is TRDJ1 and V is TRDV2; no clear D gene. Germline assignment: CDR1 GEAIGNYY and CDR2 EKD. This CDR3 is 16 amino acids long. The V gene lost 0 bases and the J gene lost 4 bases, with 17 bases spanning the gap. CDR3 residues: CACDTVNRWSDDKLIF. The CDR3 nucleotides are TGTGCCTGTGACACCGTAAATCGTTGGTCGGACGATAAACTCATCTTT.

The chain is built from TRDV2 and TRDJ1, with 7 positions matching TRDD3. CDR1 is GEAIGNYY, CDR2 EKD, per germline. V shed 3 bases and J 4 bases; nucleotides not matched to a gene: 10. CDR3 length equals 15 residues. CDR3 residues: CACDQLGIKDDKLIF. For the CDR3, the DNA is TGTGCCTGTGACCAACTGGGGATAAAGGACGATAAACTCATCTTT.

This clone appeared a few times. TCRdb's protein, taken from a much larger clone, differs from this DNA's translation at residue 6, likely owing to a read error; the protein displayed comes from the DNA. J is TRDJ1 and V is TRDV1, with a tentative D call TRDD3 (6 bases). The CDR3 runs to 15 residues. V was pared by 7 bases and J by 2 bases, with 17 bases between. Germline-derived CDR1 and CDR2 are TSWWSYY and QGS. CDR3 nucleotide sequence: TGTGCTCTTGAGTGTTACCTGGGGATTACCGATAAACTCATCTTT. This codes for CALECYLGITDKLIF.

The V and J genes are TRDV2 and TRDJ3; 8 positions agree with TRDD3. This CDR3 contains 23 residues. V dropped 0 bases and J dropped 0; count of bases not matched to a gene: 18. Germline V lookup: CDR1 GEAIGNYY, CDR2 EKD. This CDR3 is CACDTVEGPTGGRNSWDTRQMFF. In DNA, the CDR3 is TGTGCCTGTGACACCGTCGAGGGCCCTACTGGGGGCCGCAACTCCTGGGACACCCGACAGATGTTTTTC.

This clone turned up a few times. The V and J genes are TRDV1 and TRDJ1, with 13 positions matching TRDD3. From germline, CDR1 is TSWWSYY and CDR2 QGS. CDR3 length equals 30 residues. V was clipped by 5 bases and J by 0 bases; unmatched bases: 45. CDR3 amino acids: CALGHPRGLLSGNWGIRVSQPRGYTDKLIF. The CDR3, as DNA: TGTGCTCTTGGGCACCCGAGGGGACTACTCTCTGGGAACTGGGGGATACGCGTGTCCCAGCCGCGAGGATACACCGATAAACTCATCTTT.

By sample fraction, this clone is large. This sequence joins TRDV2 and TRDJ1; the match to TRDD3 covers 12 bases. The CDR3 is 18 amino acids. V lost 2 bases, J lost 1 base, and 10 bases stayed unmatched. Germline V gene sequence: CDR1 GEAIGNYY, CDR2 EKD. Written as DNA, the CDR3 is TGTGCCTGTGACATCACCCCCTCCTGGGGGATACGCACCGATAAACTCATCTTT. Protein: CACDITPSWGIRTDKLIF.